A single sample is the source of the 24 T cell receptor beta chains below, sequenced in a study of T cell repertoires in cytomegalovirus infection. TCRdb ran MiXCR on the reads and lists one entry per CDR3 protein. Of under 350,000 distinct CDR3 sequences in the sample, about 8.8% are singletons; the top ten hold around 2.5%. The sample was PBMCs. Source of these receptors: a human donor in good health (CMV status not recorded). Some clones in this sample may be carry-over from other donors' samples.

This clonotype was found a few times. The chain couples TRBV15 to TRBJ1-5; D is uncertain. CDR3 length equals 15 residues. The germline V and J ends were trimmed by 1 base and 4 bases, with 11 bases remaining between them. The germline CDR1 and CDR2 sequences are LNHNV and YYDKDF (reference sequence). This chain's CDR3 is CATSRVPTENQPQHF. In DNA form, the CDR3 reads TGTGCCACCAGCAGAGTCCCGACGGAAAATCAGCCCCAGCATTTT.

V and J are TRBV19 and TRBJ2-7; D remains unclear. The CDR3 extends over 13 amino acids. The V end was cut by 3 bases, the J end by 1 base, with 7 bases between. Germline V gene sequence: CDR1 LNHDA, CDR2 SQIVND (reference sequence). CDR3 sequence (DNA): TGTGCCAGTAGTATGGTTACATCCTACGAGCAGTACTTC. Its translation: CASSMVTSYEQYF.

This clonotype was seen at least ten times. The rearrangement uses TRBV19 and TRBJ1-6, with 9 bases matching TRBD1. V gave up 3 bases and J gave up 7 bases; unmatched junction bases: 13. Germline CDR1 is LNHDA and CDR2 is SQIVND (reference sequence). The CDR3 consists of 18 residues. For the CDR3, the DNA is TGTGCCAGTAGTATTCACGGACCTGACAGGGGGAACAATTCACCCCTCCACTTT. Amino acids: CASSIHGPDRGNNSPLHF.

This clonotype was detected only a few times. DNA for the CDR3: TGCAGTGCTAGAAAGAGGGTTAGGTACAATGAGCAGTTCTTC. Translated, it gives CSARKRVRYNEQFF. The chain carries TRBV20-1 and TRBJ2-1, with D tentatively TRBD2 (5 bases). The germline V gene encodes CDR1 DFQATT and CDR2 SNEGSKA (reference sequence). The ends were cut back, 2 bases at V and 4 bases at J, with 12 bases in the middle. The CDR3 spans 14 residues.

In this sample, this clonotype turned up many times. The chain combines TRBV6-6 with TRBJ2-7, with D possibly TRBD1 on 6 matching bases. Germline V gives CDR1 MNHNY, CDR2 SVGAGI (reference sequence). V was shortened by 6 bases and J by 7 bases, with 16 bases between the two germline ends. CDR3 length: 13 residues. CDR3 nucleotide sequence: TGTGCCAGCAGGAGGTCGGGGCAGGGGGAGCAGTACGTC. Translation: CASRRSGQGEQYV.

This clonotype was seen at least ten times. The gene calls are TRBV20-1 and TRBJ2-5; 8 bases fit TRBD1. Germline assignment: CDR1 DFQATT and CDR2 SNEGSKA (reference sequence). V shed 3 bases and J 7 bases; nucleotides not matched to a gene: 10. This CDR3 spans 14 amino acids. The CDR3 sequence is CSARTDRGRGTQYF. The CDR3 bases are TGCAGTGCTAGGACCGACAGGGGTCGGGGGACCCAGTACTTC.

This clonotype was detected a few times. The gene calls are TRBV29-1 and TRBJ2-3; 10 nucleotides align to TRBD2. Germline V gives CDR1 SQVTM, CDR2 ANQGSEA. This CDR3 contains 15 residues. With 6 bases clipped from V and 0 bases from J, the junction kept 6 bases outside the gene matches. CDR3: CSVTLAGGSTDTQYF. DNA for the CDR3: TGCAGCGTGACGTTAGCGGGGGGTAGCACAGATACGCAGTATTTT.

The table lists this clonotype with many counts. The gene calls are TRBV23-1 and TRBJ2-7; D is unresolved. TRBV23-1 is designated an ORF whose function remains uncertain. This CDR3 is 16 amino acids long. The germline V and J ends were trimmed by 5 bases and 2 bases, with 19 bases remaining between them. The CDR3 bases are TGCGCCAGCAGTTACGCTATGCAACGGACGACCTACGAGCAGTACGTC. This encodes CASSYAMQRTTYEQYV.

This clonotype came up many times. V is TRBV6-1 and J is TRBJ1-3; D ambiguous. Per the germline V gene, CDR1 is MNHNS and CDR2 is SASEGT. This CDR3 comprises 15 residues. V dropped 6 bases and J dropped 7 bases, with 19 bases sitting between them. In DNA form, the CDR3 reads TGTGCCAGCAGCCTCGTACATAGGATGGAGAACACCATATATTTT. It encodes CASSLVHRMENTIYF.

Only a few counts were recorded for this clonotype. The gene calls are TRBV5-1 and TRBJ2-1, with 7 bases fitting TRBD1. The CDR3 sequence is 15 residues long. The germline CDR1 and CDR2 sequences are SGHRS and YFSETQ. V lost 2 bases, J lost 3 bases, and 5 bases stayed unmatched. CDR3: CASSFDRVGYNEQFF. The CDR3 DNA follows: TGCGCCAGCAGCTTCGACAGGGTTGGCTACAATGAGCAGTTCTTC.

This clonotype has ten or more counts. The rearrangement links TRBV19 to TRBJ2-7, with D perhaps TRBD1 (6 bases). The germline V gene has CDR1 LNHDA and CDR2 SQIVND (reference sequence). V was shortened by 1 base and J by 4 bases, with 14 bases between the two germline ends. The CDR3 has 15 residues. The CDR3 sequence: CASSIAAGGGYEQYV. CDR3 DNA sequence: TGTGCCAGTAGTATAGCCGCTGGGGGCGGTTACGAGCAGTACGTC.

The table lists this clonotype with many counts. The rearrangement joins TRBV9 to TRBJ2-1, with 8 positions matching TRBD1. CDR1 and CDR2 from the germline V gene are SGDLS and YYNGEE. V lost 3 bases and J lost 3; bases outside the gene matches: 5. This CDR3 comprises 15 residues. DNA of the CDR3: TGTGCCAGCAGCGCCCAGACAGGGGACTACAATGAGCAGTTCTTC. Translating it yields CASSAQTGDYNEQFF. The variable domain in full, completed from reference TRBV9 and TRBJ2-1, reads DSGVTQTPKHLITATGQRVTLRCSPRSGDLSVYWYQQSLDQGLQFLIQYYNGEERAKGNILERFSAQQFPDLHSELNLSSLELGDSALYFCASSAQTGDYNEQFFGPGTRLTVL.

This clonotype was detected a few times. This chain links TRBV6-2 or TRBV6-3 with TRBJ2-7; 9 bases are a match to TRBD2. CDR3 length equals 14 residues. The germline V gene encodes CDR1 MNHEY and CDR2 SVGEGT. The ends lost 4 bases at V and 2 bases at J; junction bases unmatched: 3. The CDR3 here is CASSSRLAAYEQYV. CDR3 DNA: TGTGCCAGCAGTTCTCGACTAGCGGCCTACGAGCAGTACGTC.

The chain is built from TRBV20-1 and TRBJ2-3; either TRBD1 or TRBD2 may fit D (5 bases each). This CDR3 is built from 16 residues. The germline gives CDR1 DFQATT, CDR2 SNEGSKA (reference sequence). Trimming shortened V by 0 bases and J by 1 base, and 14 bases separated the two germline ends. The CDR3, as DNA: TGCAGTGCTAGAGATTGGGGGAAGGGACGCACAGATACGCAGTATTTT. It specifies CSARDWGKGRTDTQYF.

This clonotype has ten or more counts. The V gene is TRBV19, the J gene TRBJ2-3; D perhaps matches TRBD1 (5 bases). Germline CDR1 reads LNHDA; CDR2 reads SQIVND (reference sequence). V was cut by 3 bases and J by 6 bases, with 7 bases left in between. This CDR3 is 12 amino acids long. CDR3 residues: CASSIKGDTQYF. The CDR3 nucleotides read TGTGCCAGTAGTATCAAGGGGGATACGCAGTATTTT.

The sample holds many counts of this clonotype. The J gene is TRBJ2-3, the V gene TRBV5-4, with TRBD2 identical over 9 bases. V was pared by 4 bases and J by 5 bases, with 8 bases of the junction left unmatched. The CDR3 sequence is 15 residues long. CDR1 and CDR2 from the germline V gene are SGHNT and YYREEE (reference sequence). The DNA for the CDR3 is TGTGCCAGCAGCCGCAGCGCGGGGGGGCAAGATACGCAGTATTTT. Protein: CASSRSAGGQDTQYF.

The table lists this clonotype with many counts. This chain connects TRBV7-9 to TRBJ2-7, with TRBD1 as a possible D gene (5 bases). Germline CDR1 SEHNR, CDR2 FQNEAQ (reference sequence). With 0 bases removed from V and 2 bases from J, the gap between germline ends came to 8 bases. This CDR3 is built from 14 residues. Here the CDR3 DNA reads TGTGCCAGCAGCTTAGCACCAGGGACCTACGAGCAGTACTTC. Amino acids: CASSLAPGTYEQYF.

The chain joins TRBV5-1 to TRBJ1-5; TRBD1 agrees at 11 bases. This CDR3 is 15 amino acids long. Germline values: CDR1 SGHRS, CDR2 YFSETQ. J gave up 11 bases and V 4 bases, and 11 bases lay outside the gene matches. For the CDR3, the DNA is TGCGCCAGCAGCCTGGGGGGACAGGGGGGGGGAGCCCAGCATTTT. Amino acids: CASSLGGQGGGAQHF.

In this sample, this clonotype turned up a few times. This chain joins TRBV2 and TRBJ2-2; D is uncertain. V was trimmed by 7 bases and J by 4 bases, leaving 16 bases between them. The CDR3 totals 15 residues. Germline-derived CDR1 and CDR2 are SNHLY and FYNNEI. The CDR3: CASNRNTPGTGELFF. CDR3 coding DNA: TGTGCCAGCAATAGGAATACCCCCGGCACCGGGGAGCTGTTTTTT. The whole variable domain, remainder taken from reference TRBV2 and TRBJ2-2, is EPEVTQTPSHQVTQMGQEVILRCVPISNHLYFYWYRQILGQKVEFLVSFYNNEISEKSEIFDDQFSVERPDGSNFTLKIRSTKLEDSAMYFCASNRNTPGTGELFFGEGSRLTVL.

The chain carries TRBV7-9 and TRBJ2-2; D might be TRBD1 or TRBD2, each matching 6 bases. Deletions cut 5 bases from V and 3 bases from J, with 16 bases between. CDR3 length equals 16 residues. CDR1 and CDR2 from the germline V gene are SEHNR and FQNEAQ (reference sequence). The CDR3 reads CASSDPWGADTGELFF. DNA for the CDR3: TGTGCCAGCAGCGATCCGTGGGGGGCCGACACCGGGGAGCTGTTTTTT. The full variable domain, completed using reference TRBV7-9 and TRBJ2-2, is DTGVSQNPRHKITKRGQNVTFRCDPISEHNRLYWYRQTLGQGPEFLTYFQNEAQLEKSRLLSDRFSAERPKGSFSTLEIQRTEQGDSAMYLCASSDPWGADTGELFFGEGSRLTVL.

This clonotype was counted ten times or more. The rearrangement uses TRBV2 and TRBJ2-7; D uncertain. Germline CDR1 reads SNHLY; CDR2 reads FYNNEI. Deletions cut 5 bases from V and 3 bases from J, with 8 bases between. This CDR3 has 12 residues. DNA of the CDR3: TGTGCCAGCAGTCCAGGATACTACGAGCAGTACGTC. Translated, it gives CASSPGYYEQYV.

This clonotype was seen repeatedly, ten times or more. This sequence joins TRBV7-9 and TRBJ2-5; possibly TRBD1 for D (6 bases). The V and J ends lost 11 bases and 1 base respectively, with 17 bases between them. The CDR3 sequence is 14 residues long. The germline gives CDR1 SEHNR, CDR2 FQNEAQ (reference sequence). The CDR3 bases are TGTGCCGTTCTCACTACAGGGCCCCAAGAGACCCAGTACTTC. It translates to CAVLTTGPQETQYF. Full variable domain (rest looked up from reference TRBV7-9 and TRBJ2-5): DTGVSQNPRHKITKRGQNVTFRCDPISEHNRLYWYRQTLGQGPEFLTYFQNEAQLEKSRLLSDRFSAERPKGSFSTLEIQRTEQGDSAMYLCAVLTTGPQETQYFGPGTRLLVL.

The chain recombines TRBV6-1 with TRBJ1-2, with a weak D call TRBD1 (5 bases). Trimming cost V 5 bases and J 3 bases, with 10 bases left between them. Germline CDR1 reads MNHNS; CDR2 reads SASEGT. The length of the CDR3 is 13 residues. The CDR3 loop is CASSNPGHYGYTF. The CDR3 DNA follows: TGTGCCAGCAGTAATCCGGGACACTATGGCTACACCTTC.

This clonotype was picked up many times. This chain connects TRBV2 to TRBJ2-1, with 10 bases matching TRBD2. The CDR3 consists of 16 residues. Germline-derived CDR1 and CDR2 are SNHLY and FYNNEI. V dropped 0 bases and J dropped 8; count of bases not matched to a gene: 7. The CDR3 loop reads CASSEAGASGGDEQFF. In nucleotides, the CDR3 is TGTGCCAGCAGTGAAGCTGGGGCTAGCGGGGGAGATGAGCAGTTCTTC. The full variable domain, its missing parts supplied by reference TRBV2 and TRBJ2-1, is EPEVTQTPSHQVTQMGQEVILRCVPISNHLYFYWYRQILGQKVEFLVSFYNNEISEKSEIFDDQFSVERPDGSNFTLKIRSTKLEDSAMYFCASSEAGASGGDEQFFGPGTRLTVL.